The entry below gives a single TCR beta chain sequence along with its context. Many counts were recorded for this clonotype. Its antigen is unknown. Within one base of it there is no much larger clone, and no base qualities were kept. The record originates from a study of neurological immune-mediated disorders (dated by TCRdb to the late 2010s). For the study in its entirety: Peripheral blood TCR-beta repertoires from patients with HTLV-I-associated myelopathy (HAM/TSP), patients with multiple sclerosis, and healthy controls were compared in the study using UMI-based sequencing. Longitudinal HAM/TSP donors and healthy donors each had 3 time-points at intervals of about 3-45 months. The roughly 100 TCR-beta libraries covered PBMC samples along with longitudinal samples, technical triplicates, and paired sorted CD4+ and CD8+ T-cell subsets. The cohort comprised roughly 70 subjects: about 15 HAM/TSP patients, 35 or so multiple sclerosis patients and approximately 20 healthy controls.

Results and caveats for the whole study, not just this receptor: The highest TCR clonal expansion was observed in HAM/TSP patients, whereas the lowest was observed in MS patients, even when compared with healthy controls. No identical CDR3 amino acid sequences were found to be shared among expanded clones across subjects, suggesting that TCR-beta repertoires were private in all groups.

Interpreted using the paper, the time point label stands for: longitudinal time-point 3. Healthy controls were blood bank volunteers in Maryland, USA. Unsorted PBMC libraries were generated from 2 million PBMCs stored in RNAlater at -80 °C until RNA extraction. Peripheral blood was subjected to Ficoll-Hypaque density gradient centrifugation to isolate PBMCs, which were then cryopreserved in liquid nitrogen. The germline V gene gives CDR1 as SGHVS and CDR2 as FNYEAQ. A distance of 13 bases separates the germline ends of V and J, which lose 4 bases and 0 bases respectively. The CDR3 runs 16 amino acids, cysteine and phenylalanine included. CDR3 DNA only is kept here, 48 bases in frame from base 1. cDNA was synthesized by template-switch 5'RACE using a primer carrying a 10-nucleotide random unique molecular identifier by which each TCR transcript was tagged. Each sequencing run produced over 180 million TCR-beta sequences covering 15-18 subjects. Total RNA was extracted with the RNeasy kit. TCR-beta VDJ regions were amplified with primers for the TCR constant region and the 5'RACE anchor, using the KAPA Real-time Library Amplification kit. Sample indexes and Illumina adaptors were added in a first PCR, after which library yield was increased in a second PCR. After purification with Ampure beads, the TCR product of roughly 650 bp was size-selected on a 2% E-gel SizeSelection system. Before pooling, library quality was assessed on a Bioanalyzer, concentration was determined with Qubit, and library quantification was performed with the Kapa Library Quantification kit. An Illumina HiSeq 2500 sequenced the libraries paired-end 2 x 150 bp. To increase sequence diversity, about 23-32% phiX was spiked into each library pool. In the original analysis: Quality-filtered reads were processed with the UMI-based MiGEC pipeline, which removed over 75% of raw TCR sequences during error correction. VDJ genes were aligned to IMGT germline references, and clonotypes were defined by unique CDR3 amino acid sequence plus V-J genes. Clonal expansion, Shannon diversity, and CDR3 relatedness (CalcPairwiseDistances, ClusterSamples) were evaluated with VDJtools, and phylogenetic trees were built with CLCbio workbench. A clone was classed as expanded if it had 8 or more unique UMIs, a cutoff based on coefficient-of-variation modelling across technical triplicates. The public reads were reanalyzed by TCRdb: fastp trimming at Q25, MiXCR alignment, in-frame beta chains only. Identical CDR3 protein sequences are pooled into one entry, listed with their most common genes and DNA. TCRdb's processing, not the study's, gives the V and J calls here. The sample table holds 53,000 or so distinct CDR3 sequences, of which 8% to 9% were seen once. Of the sample, roughly 2% falls within the top ten clones.

This clonotype was obtained from a woman in her forties in good health. The rearranged segments are TRBV7-6 and TRBJ1-5; the D gene is unclear. Sequencing was performed on PBMCs. For the CDR3, the sequence is CASSSGNRYSNQPQHF. The nucleotide sequence reads TGTGCCAGCAGCTCTGGGAACCGATATAGCAATCAGCCCCAGCATTTT.